This T cell receptor (beta chain) was documented in a study of T cell changes during pregnancy in multiple sclerosis (dated by TCRdb to the late 2010s). In terms of the full investigation: In women with multiple sclerosis, the researchers looked at how the T cell repertoire shifted as pregnancy progressed.

Receptor libraries were prepared by the immunoSEQ multiplex PCR assay. The clones in this table, taken by TCRdb from immuneACCESS, are in-frame only. Not every clone is retained; where verified, under half of the shortfall comes from an unresolved V gene, and the cause of the rest is unknown. In this sample the table shows fewer than 70,000 clones, approximately 90% of which occur a single time. The ten largest clones represent roughly 1.4% of the sample. This clone was recorded a few times. Its antigen target is currently unknown. The input lacks base qualities; no much larger clone sits a single base away. This receptor was obtained from a female donor with multiple sclerosis, enrolled in a pregnancy study. Sequencing was performed on peripheral blood, taken in the third trimester of pregnancy.

CDR3 loop: CSVHSGYAEAFF. The nucleotide sequence is given as TGCAGCGTTCACTCAGGCTATGCTGAAGCTTTCTTT. The receptor chain draws on TRBV29-1 and TRBJ1-1, with the D gene too uncertain to name. The CDR3 numbers 12 residues from cysteine through phenylalanine. Solely the CDR3 DNA is kept, with 36 bases framed from the first base. The junction shows trimming of 5 bases on V and 6 bases on J, plus 13 bases between the germline ends. As encoded in the germline V gene, CDR1 is SQVTM while CDR2 is ANQGSEA.